This TCR beta chain was observed in a study of CD8+ T cells in alopecia areata. Findings of the study overall: TCR sharing across patients was less clear than in mice, possibly HLA-related. Higher clonality was seen in lesional scalp than in normal scalp, especially in alopecia totalis/universalis.

Extracted from the samples, RNA was reverse transcribed into cDNA to serve as the sequencing template. Clones were sequenced by immunoSEQ multiplex PCR, and TCRdb holds only the in-frame ones, with some missing. The sample shows approximately 100,000 clones, around 59% of them seen only once. Per the germline V gene, CDR1 is SQVTM and CDR2 is ANQGSEA. Trimming cost V 5 bases and J 6 bases, with 14 bases left between them. CDR3 size: 13 residues. Concerning this clone itself: The antigen remains undetermined.

The specimen was CD4+ T cells sorted from blood. This rearrangement joins TRBV29-1 to TRBJ2-1; D tentatively reads TRBD1 or TRBD2 (6 bases each). The TCR comes from a human donor in good health. The chain's CDR3 is CSVRRGAGNEQFF. CDR3 DNA: TGCAGCGTTCGTAGGGGGGCGGGCAATGAGCAGTTCTTC.